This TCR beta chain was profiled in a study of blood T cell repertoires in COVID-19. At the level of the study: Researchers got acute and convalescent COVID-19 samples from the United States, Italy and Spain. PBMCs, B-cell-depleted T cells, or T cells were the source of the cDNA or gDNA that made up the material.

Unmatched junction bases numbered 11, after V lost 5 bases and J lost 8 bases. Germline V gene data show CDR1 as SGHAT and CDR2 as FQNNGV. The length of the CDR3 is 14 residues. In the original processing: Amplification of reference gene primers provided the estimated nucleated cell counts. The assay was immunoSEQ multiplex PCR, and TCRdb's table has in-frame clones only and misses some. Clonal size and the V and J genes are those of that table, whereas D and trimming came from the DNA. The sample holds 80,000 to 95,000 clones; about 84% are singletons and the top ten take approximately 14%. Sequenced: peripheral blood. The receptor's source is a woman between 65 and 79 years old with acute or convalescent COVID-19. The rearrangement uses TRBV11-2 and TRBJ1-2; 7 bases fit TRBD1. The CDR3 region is CASSPEDRLFGYTF. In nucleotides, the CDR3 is TGTGCCAGCAGCCCGGAGGACAGGTTATTCGGCTACACCTTC.